The rows below give T cell receptor beta chains drawn from one sample of a study of blood T cells in healthy people across ages. TCRdb analysed the 5' RACE reads with MiXCR anew, one entry per CDR3 protein. The sample includes some 800,000 distinct CDR3 sequences, around two fifths of them seen just once. The sample consisted of blood. Receptors were obtained from a man aged 60 to 69 in good health. The CDR3 runs from the conserved cysteine through the conserved F or W. D genes are given only for firm matches. Expanded clones get a size class; other rows say once, few or many, or leave the size out.

CDR3 DNA,CDR3 protein,J gene,V gene,clone size,D gene
TGTGCCAGCAGCTTAGGAGTTCGTAACTATGGCTACACCTTC,CASSLGVRNYGYTF,TRBJ1-2,TRBV7-8,few,NA
TGTGCCAGCAGTTCCTTGGAGGGCAGGGCAGAGACCCAGTACTTC,CASSSLEGRAETQYF,TRBJ2-5,TRBV6-2/TRBV6-3,NA,NA
TGCAGTGCTAGAGGGCCCACAAACACAGATACGCAGTATTTT,CSARGPTNTDTQYF,TRBJ2-3,TRBV20-1,NA,NA
TGCGCCAGCAGCAGAACAGAGAACACTGAAGCTTTCTTT,CASSRTENTEAFF,TRBJ1-1,TRBV5-1,many,NA
TGTGCCAGCAGTTTACGGGGGCGGGGGCAGTACTTC,CASSLRGRGQYF,TRBJ2-7,TRBV12-3/TRBV12-4,few,NA
TGTGCCACCAGCACTTATTTGGGAGAGACCCAGTACTTC,CATSTYLGETQYF,TRBJ2-5,TRBV15,NA,NA
TGTGCCAGCAGCCCTACGACTAGCGTACGAGAGACCCAGTACTTC,CASSPTTSVRETQYF,TRBJ2-5,TRBV3-1,few,TRBD2
TGCTGTGCTGTTGACAGGCACACCTACGAGCAGTACTTC,CCAVDRHTYEQYF,TRBJ2-7,TRBV20-1,NA,NA
TGTGCCAGCAGCTCCCCCGGTAGGGAGTATACCTACGAGCAGTACTTC,CASSSPGREYTYEQYF,TRBJ2-7,TRBV11-1,NA,NA
TGCAGCGTTGTAGCGGGGTCATACCGGTGGGAGACCCAGTACTTC,CSVVAGSYRWETQYF,TRBJ2-5,TRBV29-1,few,TRBD2
TGTGCCACCAGCAGAGTGCTTGGAGGCACAGATACGCAGTATTTT,CATSRVLGGTDTQYF,TRBJ2-3,TRBV15,NA,NA
TGTGCCAGCAGCTTAGCGCGAGGGACAGGGGGTACTGGGGCCAACGTCCTGACTTTC,CASSLARGTGGTGANVLTF,TRBJ2-6,TRBV7-9,NA,TRBD1
TGCAATGCGCCAGGGACTATACTGCAAGAGACCCAGTACTTC,CNAPGTILQETQYF,TRBJ2-5,TRBV20-1,NA,TRBD2
TGTGCCAGCAGCTTACTCAGCACAGATACGCAGTATTTT,CASSLLSTDTQYF,TRBJ2-3,TRBV7-9,many,NA
TGTGCCATCAGAACGGACAGGCGGAATGAGCAGTTCTTC,CAIRTDRRNEQFF,TRBJ2-1,TRBV10-3,NA,TRBD1
TGTGCCAGCAGCTTAGCAGGGCTCGATCAGCCCCAGCATTTT,CASSLAGLDQPQHF,TRBJ1-5,TRBV7-9,few,NA
TGTGCCAGTAAACTAGCGGGGCCCAATGAGCAGTTCTTC,CASKLAGPNEQFF,TRBJ2-1,TRBV6-2/TRBV6-3,few,TRBD2
TGTGCCAGCAGCCGGACAGGGAGTCGGTATCAGCCCCAGCATTTT,CASSRTGSRYQPQHF,TRBJ1-5,TRBV12-3/TRBV12-4,few,TRBD1
TGCAGTGCTAGACATGGACAGGGTCGGGGAGAGCAGTACTTC,CSARHGQGRGEQYF,TRBJ2-7,TRBV20-1,few,TRBD1
TGTGCCAGCAGCCCCAACCGGGACCCGGCGGGCTACACCTTC,CASSPNRDPAGYTF,TRBJ1-2,TRBV9,NA,NA
TGTGCCAGCAGCTTAATCGGATGGTCGCCCGACAATGAGCAGTTCTTC,CASSLIGWSPDNEQFF,TRBJ2-1,TRBV7-2,few,NA
TGCGCCAGCAGCTTGGGTCAGGCCATGGTGAATACGCAGTATTTT,CASSLGQAMVNTQYF,TRBJ2-3,TRBV5-1,NA,NA
TGCGCCAGCAGCTGGACAGGGGACTACGAGCAGTACTTC,CASSWTGDYEQYF,TRBJ2-7,TRBV5-1,few,TRBD1